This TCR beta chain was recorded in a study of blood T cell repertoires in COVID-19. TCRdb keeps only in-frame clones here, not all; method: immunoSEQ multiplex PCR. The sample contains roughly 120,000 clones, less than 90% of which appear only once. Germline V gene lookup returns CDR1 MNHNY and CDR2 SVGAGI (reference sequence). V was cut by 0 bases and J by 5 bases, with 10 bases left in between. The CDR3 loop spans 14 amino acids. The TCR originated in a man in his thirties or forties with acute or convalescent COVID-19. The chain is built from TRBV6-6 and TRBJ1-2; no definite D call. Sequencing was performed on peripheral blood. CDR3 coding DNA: TGTGCCAGCAGTTACTCGTCACAGAAGTATGGCTACACCTTC. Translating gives CASSYSSQKYGYTF.